These 27 T cell receptor beta chains came from one sample sequenced in a study of shared clonotypes between healthy human individuals. The protocol was immunoSEQ multiplex PCR, while the TCRdb copy is restricted to in-frame clones and leaves out a portion. The table shows 2,500,000 or so clones, with 85% to 95% occurring only once. The sequencing sample was made of naive CD4+ T cells from PBMCs. Specified subset: CD45RA+ positively selected. Source of these receptors: a man younger than 35 in good health. Some clones in this sample may be carry-over from other donors' samples.

As concerns this clone: This CDR3 is also generated by other DNA sequences in the sample. This chain links TRBV7-3 with TRBJ1-1, with D possibly TRBD1 on 6 matching bases. Per germline, CDR1 SGHTA and CDR2 FQGTGA. Trimming cost V 5 bases and J 2 bases, with 9 bases left between them. This CDR3 region has 13 residues. The CDR3 DNA follows: TGTGCCAGCAGCCCACAGGGCAACACTGAAGCTTTCTTT. Its translation is CASSPQGNTEAFF.

The J gene is TRBJ1-4, the V gene TRBV7-9; the match to TRBD1 covers 7 bases. Germline CDR1 and CDR2: SEHNR and FQNEAQ (reference sequence). Trimming took 5 bases from V and 7 from J; bases not matched to a gene: 10. The CDR3 has 15 amino acids. The DNA of the CDR3 is TGTGCCAGCAGCGCTTCGACAGGGTCGGGTGAAAAACTGTTTTTT. Amino acids: CASSASTGSGEKLFF.

V and J are TRBV7-9 and TRBJ2-7, with 9 bases that match TRBD1. Looked up from germline, CDR1 is SEHNR and CDR2 is FQNEAQ (reference sequence). Losses at the gene ends were 5 bases for V and 0 bases for J; bases not matched to a gene: 14. The length of the CDR3 is 18 residues. The CDR3 reads CASSLRDRVDSGSYEQYF. Here the CDR3 DNA reads TGTGCCAGCAGCCTCCGGGACAGGGTGGATTCTGGCTCCTACGAGCAGTACTTC.

The rearrangement links TRBV5-1 to TRBJ2-2; 8 bases match TRBD2. Unmatched junction bases numbered 13, after V lost 0 bases and J lost 6 bases. There are 18 residues in the CDR3. Germline V gene lookup returns CDR1 SGHRS and CDR2 YFSETQ. This chain's CDR3 is CASSLGVSGKIYAGELFF. The DNA for the CDR3 is TGCGCCAGCAGCTTGGGAGTTAGCGGGAAAATTTACGCCGGGGAGCTGTTTTTT.

V is TRBV9 and J is TRBJ2-5; D remains ambiguous. CDR1 and CDR2 (germline): SGDLS, YYNGEE. V dropped 4 bases and J dropped 6 bases, with 10 bases sitting between them. The CDR3 extends over 12 amino acids. The CDR3 sequence is CASSPSGQTQYF. In DNA form, the CDR3 reads TGTGCCAGCAGCCCAAGTGGGCAGACCCAGTACTTC.

V is TRBV2 and J is TRBJ2-1; D might be TRBD1 (5 bases). With 6 bases removed from V and 9 bases from J, the gap between germline ends came to 15 bases. There are 13 residues in the CDR3. Germline CDR1 SNHLY, CDR2 FYNNEI. The CDR3 region is CASRQAVNGEQFF. CDR3 sequence (DNA): TGTGCCAGCAGACAGGCGGTGAACGGTGAGCAGTTCTTC.

This CDR3 is CASEIQGWDTEAFF. In DNA form, the CDR3 reads TGTGCCAGCGAAATCCAGGGCTGGGACACTGAAGCTTTCTTT. The genes are TRBV5-4 and TRBJ1-1; D perhaps matches TRBD1 (5 bases). Between the trimmed V and J ends, which lost 7 bases and 3 bases, there was a span of 16 bases. Germline lookup yields CDR1 SGHNT and CDR2 YYREEE (reference sequence). The CDR3 spans 14 residues. Based on the CDR3 plus reference TRBV5-4 and TRBJ1-1, the full variable domain is ETGVTQSPTHLIKTRGQQVTLRCSSQSGHNTVSWYQQALGQGPQFIFQYYREEENGRGNFPPRFSGLQFPNYSSELNVNALELDDSALYLCASEIQGWDTEAFFGQGTRLTVV.

J is TRBJ2-2 and V is TRBV28; TRBD2 agrees at 7 bases. The V gene end was trimmed by 2 bases and the J gene end by 4 bases; junction bases not matched to a gene: 10. There are 17 residues in the CDR3. CDR1 MDHEN and CDR2 SYDVKM come from the germline V gene. The CDR3 nucleotides read TGTGCCAGCAGTTTAATCGCGGGAGCTTTTGGCACCGGGGAGCTGTTTTTT. It yields the protein CASSLIAGAFGTGELFF.

This chain connects TRBV10-3 to TRBJ2-7; TRBD1 matches 7 bases. Trimming removed 2 bases from V and 3 bases from J; junction bases left unmatched: 7. CDR3 length equals 15 residues. The germline gives CDR1 ENHRY, CDR2 SYGVKD. CDR3 bases: TGTGCCATCAGTGAGAAAGCAGGGGGTCTCTACGAGCAGTACTTC. This codes for CAISEKAGGLYEQYF.

V usage is TRBV2 and J usage is TRBJ2-3; TRBD2 matches 14 bases. CDR3 size: 16 residues. V shed 3 bases and J 6 bases; nucleotides not matched to a gene: 5. Per the germline V gene, CDR1 is SNHLY and CDR2 is FYNNEI. This CDR3 reads CASSEGLAGESDTQYF. The CDR3 DNA reads TGTGCCAGCAGTGAGGGACTAGCGGGAGAATCGGATACGCAGTATTTT.

This chain joins TRBV6-1 and TRBJ1-1; 9 bases align to TRBD1. This CDR3 contains 14 residues. Per the germline V gene, CDR1 is MNHNS and CDR2 is SASEGT. J was trimmed by 8 bases and V by 6 bases; bases with no gene match: 10. The CDR3 sequence is CASRPDRGNGEAFF. DNA for the CDR3: TGTGCCAGCAGGCCGGACAGGGGCAACGGGGAAGCTTTCTTT.

The chain is built from TRBV5-5 and TRBJ1-2; D perhaps matches TRBD1 (5 bases). The CDR3 is made up of 14 amino acids. Germline CDR1 and CDR2: SGHKS and YYEKEE (reference sequence). With 4 bases removed from V and 7 bases from J, the gap between germline ends came to 17 bases. The CDR3 DNA reads TGTGCCAGCAGCCTTACAACCAGGGAGGGTGGCTACACCTTC. Residues: CASSLTTREGGYTF. Full variable domain (rest looked up from reference TRBV5-5 and TRBJ1-2): DAGVTQSPTHLIKTRGQQVTLRCSPISGHKSVSWYQQVLGQGPQFIFQYYEKEERGRGNFPDRFSARQFPNYSSELNVNALLLGDSALYLCASSLTTREGGYTFGSGTRLTVV.

The count of this clone is one. The chain employs TRBV6-1 and TRBJ2-1; D is perhaps TRBD1 (6 bases). The V end was cut by 1 base, the J end by 3 bases, with 10 bases between. CDR3 length equals 15 residues. Germline CDR1 MNHNS, CDR2 SASEGT. In DNA, the CDR3 is TGTGCCAGCAGTGAAGTGGGACAAGGCTACAATGAGCAGTTCTTC. This sequence encodes CASSEVGQGYNEQFF.

V usage is TRBV6-5 and J usage is TRBJ2-7; D is ambiguous. CDR1 and CDR2 (germline): MNHEY, SVGAGI. V lost 0 bases and J lost 3, with 3 bases in between. CDR3 length equals 12 residues. The CDR3 reads CASSYSLYEQYF. The CDR3 DNA follows: TGTGCCAGCAGTTACTCCCTCTACGAGCAGTACTTC.

The J gene is TRBJ2-5, the V gene TRBV27; 7 bases fit TRBD1. This CDR3 is built from 14 residues. V shed 5 bases, J shed 1 base, and the junction held 4 bases outside the gene matches. CDR1 is MNHEY, CDR2 SMNVEV, per germline (reference sequence). The CDR3 region has the DNA TGTGCCAGCAGTCCCTGGACAGGCCAAGAGACCCAGTACTTC. Residues: CASSPWTGQETQYF.

The chain has TRBV5-4 and TRBJ2-3; 7 nucleotides line up with TRBD2. The germline V gene has CDR1 SGHNT and CDR2 YYREEE (reference sequence). V shed 1 base and J 3 bases; nucleotides not matched to a gene: 5. CDR3 length: 15 residues. The CDR3 protein is CASSLQLALTDTQYF. The CDR3 nucleotides are TGTGCCAGCAGCTTGCAACTAGCGCTAACAGATACGCAGTATTTT.

The chain uses TRBV5-1 and TRBJ1-2; D is possibly TRBD1 (6 bases). V lost 4 bases and J 3 bases, leaving 13 bases between the germline ends. This CDR3 is 14 amino acids long. Per germline, CDR1 SGHRS and CDR2 YFSETQ. CDR3 region: CASSPSGVDYGYTF. The CDR3, as DNA: TGCGCCAGCAGCCCCTCAGGGGTGGACTATGGCTACACCTTC.

With regard to this clone: Other nucleotide sequences from this sample produce the same CDR3. This rearrangement joins TRBV5-1 to TRBJ2-1, with 11 nucleotides matching TRBD1. There are 14 residues in the CDR3. J lost 7 bases, V lost 4 bases, and 4 bases had no gene match. Looked up from germline, CDR1 is SGHRS and CDR2 is YFSETQ. CDR3: CASSLGTGGNEQFF. CDR3 in DNA: TGCGCCAGCAGCCTCGGGACAGGGGGTAATGAGCAGTTCTTC.

This clone was detected only once. The same CDR3 can be traced to other DNA sequences in this sample. This sequence joins TRBV20-1 and TRBJ2-1; either TRBD1 or TRBD2 may fit D (6 bases each). CDR1 is DFQATT and CDR2 is SNEGSKA in the germline V gene (reference sequence). Trimming removed 6 bases from V and 8 bases from J, with 8 bases in between. The CDR3 has 10 amino acids. The CDR3 spells CSARGDEQFF. CDR3 nucleotide sequence: TGCAGTGCAAGGGGGGATGAGCAGTTCTTC.

The chain uses TRBV28 and TRBJ1-2; weak D call: TRBD1 (6 bases). The CDR3 covers 13 residues. Deletions cut 4 bases from V and 3 bases from J, with 9 bases between. The germline CDR1 and CDR2 sequences are MDHEN and SYDVKM. The chain's CDR3 is CASSSAGDYGYTF. The CDR3 coding sequence is TGTGCCAGCAGTTCGGCAGGGGACTATGGCTACACCTTC.

The J gene is TRBJ1-5, the V gene TRBV4-2; D uncertain. The CDR3 length is 18 residues. Germline CDR1 is LGHNA and CDR2 is YNFKEQ. Between the trimmed V and J ends, which lost 7 bases and 0 bases, there was a span of 22 bases. CDR3 amino acids: CASNARQTRGDSNQPQHF. The CDR3, as DNA: TGTGCCAGCAACGCCCGCCAAACTCGCGGTGATAGCAATCAGCCCCAGCATTTT.

The rearrangement joins TRBV18 to TRBJ1-3; D perhaps matches TRBD1 (6 bases). Germline values: CDR1 KGHSH, CDR2 LQKENI. The CDR3 is 15 residues long. V gave up 3 bases and J gave up 7 bases, with 16 bases separating them. The CDR3 sequence is CASSPGQSSANTIYF. The CDR3 DNA follows: TGTGCCAGCTCACCCGGACAGTCCTCTGCCAACACCATATATTTT.

The rearrangement uses TRBV5-8 and TRBJ1-1; D not certain. The V and J ends lost 0 bases and 4 bases respectively, with 16 bases between them. The length of the CDR3 is 16 residues. The germline gives CDR1 SGHTS, CDR2 YDEGEE. The CDR3 here is CASSLELGKAGTEAFF. The CDR3 DNA follows: TGTGCCAGCAGCTTGGAATTGGGCAAAGCGGGCACTGAAGCTTTCTTT. Supplemented by reference TRBV5-8 and TRBJ1-1, the full variable domain reads EAGVTQSPTHLIKTRGQQATLRCSPISGHTSVYWYQQALGLGLQFLLWYDEGEERNRGNFPPRFSGRQFPNYSSELNVNALELEDSALYLCASSLELGKAGTEAFFGQGTRLTVV.

The chain uses TRBV27 and TRBJ1-4; 7 nucleotides line up with TRBD1. CDR3 size: 16 residues. J lost 0 bases, V lost 7 bases, and 8 bases had no gene match. Germline-derived CDR1 and CDR2 are MNHEY and SMNVEV (reference sequence). CDR3 in amino acids: CASKGQPIATNEKLFF. DNA for the CDR3: TGTGCCAGCAAGGGACAGCCGATAGCAACTAATGAAAAACTGTTTTTT.

This chain uses TRBV7-2 with TRBJ2-7; no definite D call. Germline CDR1 is SGHTA and CDR2 is FQGNSA. The CDR3 is 14 amino acids. V lost 3 bases and J 7 bases, leaving 16 bases between the germline ends. CDR3 sequence reads: CASSFERPGPEQYF. The CDR3, as DNA: TGTGCCAGCAGCTTCGAAAGGCCCGGGCCGGAGCAGTACTTC.

The genes are TRBV5-8 and TRBJ1-2, with unresolved D. CDR1 SGHTS and CDR2 YDEGEE come from the germline V gene. The CDR3 runs 14 residues. V was trimmed by 0 bases and J by 4 bases, leaving 10 bases between them. This CDR3 reads CASSLAGEIYGYTF. CDR3 in DNA: TGTGCCAGCAGCTTGGCCGGGGAAATCTATGGCTACACCTTC.

This chain links TRBV6-5 with TRBJ1-2; D gene uncertain. The V gene lost 6 bases and the J gene lost 4 bases, with 15 bases spanning the gap. This CDR3 comprises 14 residues. The germline gives CDR1 MNHEY, CDR2 SVGAGI. Written as DNA, the CDR3 is TGTGCCAGCAGCCCCGGGGTAGGGTCCTATGGCTACACCTTC. Translation gives CASSPGVGSYGYTF.